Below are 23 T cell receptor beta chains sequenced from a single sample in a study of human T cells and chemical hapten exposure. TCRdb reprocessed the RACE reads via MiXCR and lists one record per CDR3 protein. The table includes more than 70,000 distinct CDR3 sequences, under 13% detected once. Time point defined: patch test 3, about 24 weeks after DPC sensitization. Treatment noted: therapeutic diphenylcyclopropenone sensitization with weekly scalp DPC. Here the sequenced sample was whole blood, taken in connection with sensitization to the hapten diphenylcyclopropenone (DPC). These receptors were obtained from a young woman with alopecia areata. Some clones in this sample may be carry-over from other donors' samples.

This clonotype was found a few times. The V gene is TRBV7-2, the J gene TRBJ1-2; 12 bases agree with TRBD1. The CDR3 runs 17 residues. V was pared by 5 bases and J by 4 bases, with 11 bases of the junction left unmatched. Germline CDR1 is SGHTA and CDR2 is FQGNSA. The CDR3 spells CASSPNSGTGGSYGYTF. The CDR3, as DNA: TGTGCCAGCAGCCCTAATTCCGGGACAGGGGGCAGCTATGGCTACACCTTC.

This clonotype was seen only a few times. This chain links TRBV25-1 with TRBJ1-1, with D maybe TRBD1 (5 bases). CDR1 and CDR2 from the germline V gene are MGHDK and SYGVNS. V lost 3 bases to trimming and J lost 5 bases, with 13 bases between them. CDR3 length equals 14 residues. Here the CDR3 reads CASSDYRGITEAFF. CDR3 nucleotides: TGTGCCAGCAGTGATTATCGGGGGATAACTGAAGCTTTCTTT.

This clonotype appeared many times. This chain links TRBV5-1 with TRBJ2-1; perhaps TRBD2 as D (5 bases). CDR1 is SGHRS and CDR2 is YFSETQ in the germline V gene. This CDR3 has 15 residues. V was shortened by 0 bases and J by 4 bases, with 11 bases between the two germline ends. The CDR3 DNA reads TGCGCCAGCAGCTTGGGGGTAGCGTCATACAATGAGCAGTTCTTC. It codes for CASSLGVASYNEQFF.

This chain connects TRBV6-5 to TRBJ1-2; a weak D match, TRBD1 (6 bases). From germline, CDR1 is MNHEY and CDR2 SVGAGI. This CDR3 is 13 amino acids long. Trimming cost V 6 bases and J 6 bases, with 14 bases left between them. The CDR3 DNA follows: TGTGCCAGCAGCTCACGAGGGGGTCATGGCTACACCTTC. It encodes CASSSRGGHGYTF.

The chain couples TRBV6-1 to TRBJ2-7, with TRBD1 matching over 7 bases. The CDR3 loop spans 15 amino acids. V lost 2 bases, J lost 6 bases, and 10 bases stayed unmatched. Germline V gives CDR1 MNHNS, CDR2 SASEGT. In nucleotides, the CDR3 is TGTGCCAGCAGTGAAAAAACAGGGGATCCTAGCGAGCAGTACGTC. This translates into CASSEKTGDPSEQYV.

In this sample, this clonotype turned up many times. The CDR3 region is CSARPTLGQHSNQPQHF. CDR3 bases: TGCAGTGCTAGACCCACCCTTGGACAGCATAGCAATCAGCCCCAGCATTTT. V gene TRBV20-1 combines with J gene TRBJ1-5; TRBD1 is a possible D gene (6 bases). V was cut by 2 bases and J by 0 bases, with 17 bases left in between. The CDR3 covers 17 residues. Germline V gives CDR1 DFQATT, CDR2 SNEGSKA (reference sequence).

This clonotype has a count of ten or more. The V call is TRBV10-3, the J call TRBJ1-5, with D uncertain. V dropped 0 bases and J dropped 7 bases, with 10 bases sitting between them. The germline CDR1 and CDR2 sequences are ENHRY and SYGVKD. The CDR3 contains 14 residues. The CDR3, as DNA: TGTGCCATCAGTGAGTCCGGAGGTCACCAGCCCCAGCATTTT. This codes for CAISESGGHQPQHF.

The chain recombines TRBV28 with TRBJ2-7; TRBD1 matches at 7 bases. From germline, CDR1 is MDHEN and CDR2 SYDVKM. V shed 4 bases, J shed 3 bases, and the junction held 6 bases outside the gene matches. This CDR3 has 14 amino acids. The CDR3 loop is CASSSTPGGYEQYV. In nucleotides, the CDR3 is TGTGCCAGCAGTTCTACCCCAGGGGGCTACGAGCAGTACGTC.

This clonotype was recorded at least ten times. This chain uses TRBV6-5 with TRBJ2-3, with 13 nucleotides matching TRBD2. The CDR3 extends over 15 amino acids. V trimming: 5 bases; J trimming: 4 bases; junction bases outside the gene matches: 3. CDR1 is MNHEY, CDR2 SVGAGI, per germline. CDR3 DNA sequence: TGTGCCAGCAGTGCACTAGCGGGGGGGTCAGATACGCAGTATTTT. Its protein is CASSALAGGSDTQYF.

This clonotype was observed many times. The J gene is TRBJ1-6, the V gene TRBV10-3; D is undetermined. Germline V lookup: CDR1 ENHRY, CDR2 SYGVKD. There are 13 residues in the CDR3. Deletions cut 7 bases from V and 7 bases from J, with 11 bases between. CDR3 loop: CAIKWETNSPLHF. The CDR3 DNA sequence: TGTGCCATCAAGTGGGAGACCAATTCACCCCTCCACTTT.

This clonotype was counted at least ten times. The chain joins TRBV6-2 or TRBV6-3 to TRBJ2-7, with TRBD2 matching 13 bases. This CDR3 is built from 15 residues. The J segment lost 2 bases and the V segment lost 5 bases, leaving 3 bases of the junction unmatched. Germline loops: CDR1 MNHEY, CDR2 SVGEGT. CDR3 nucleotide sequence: TGTGCCAGCAGTGGGACTAGCGGGGTCCCCTACGAGCAGTACTTC. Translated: CASSGTSGVPYEQYF.

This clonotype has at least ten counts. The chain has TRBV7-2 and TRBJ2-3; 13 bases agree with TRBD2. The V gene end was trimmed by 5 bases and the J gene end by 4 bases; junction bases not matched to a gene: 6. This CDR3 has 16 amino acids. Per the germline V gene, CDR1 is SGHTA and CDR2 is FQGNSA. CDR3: CASSRLAGGGADTQYF. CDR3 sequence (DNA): TGTGCCAGCAGCCGACTAGCGGGAGGTGGAGCAGATACGCAGTATTTT.

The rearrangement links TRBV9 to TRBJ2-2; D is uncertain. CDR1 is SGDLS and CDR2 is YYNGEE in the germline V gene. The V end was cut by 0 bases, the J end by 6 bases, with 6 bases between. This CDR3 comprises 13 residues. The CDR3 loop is CASSVAAPGELFF. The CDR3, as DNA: TGTGCCAGCAGCGTAGCAGCCCCCGGGGAGCTGTTTTTT. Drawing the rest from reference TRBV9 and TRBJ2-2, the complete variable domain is DSGVTQTPKHLITATGQRVTLRCSPRSGDLSVYWYQQSLDQGLQFLIQYYNGEERAKGNILERFSAQQFPDLHSELNLSSLELGDSALYFCASSVAAPGELFFGEGSRLTVL.

CDR3: CSARDRGDTQYF. The CDR3 DNA sequence: TGCAGTGCTAGAGATCGGGGAGATACGCAGTATTTT. This chain connects TRBV20-1 to TRBJ2-3; TRBD2 might be the D (5 bases). V dropped 0 bases and J dropped 5 bases, with 6 bases sitting between them. This CDR3 comprises 12 residues. Looked up from germline, CDR1 is DFQATT and CDR2 is SNEGSKA (reference sequence).

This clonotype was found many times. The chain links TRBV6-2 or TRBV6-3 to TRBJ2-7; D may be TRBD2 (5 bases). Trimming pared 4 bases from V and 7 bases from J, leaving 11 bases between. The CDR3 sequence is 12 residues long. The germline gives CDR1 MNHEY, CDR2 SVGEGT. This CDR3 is CASSSRGSEQYF. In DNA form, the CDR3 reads TGTGCCAGCAGTTCACGGGGAAGTGAGCAGTACTTC.

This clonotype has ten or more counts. The CDR3 protein is CASSQIQGFSGNTIYF. Written as DNA, the CDR3 is TGTGCCAGCAGTCAGATTCAGGGCTTCTCTGGAAACACCATATATTTT. V is TRBV12-3 or TRBV12-4 and J is TRBJ1-3; TRBD1 might be the D (5 bases). CDR3 length: 16 residues. Trimming removed 5 bases from V and 0 bases from J, with 14 bases in between.

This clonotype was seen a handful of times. Here the CDR3 reads CSSPPPGGGYEQYV. Here the CDR3 DNA reads TGCAGCTCACCCCCCCCAGGGGGGGGATACGAGCAGTACGTC. V gene TRBV29-1 combines with J gene TRBJ2-7, with D perhaps given as TRBD1 or TRBD2 (7 bases each). Between the trimmed V and J ends, which lost 8 bases and 4 bases, there was a span of 21 bases. CDR3 length: 14 amino acids. Germline V gene data show CDR1 as SQVTM and CDR2 as ANQGSEA.

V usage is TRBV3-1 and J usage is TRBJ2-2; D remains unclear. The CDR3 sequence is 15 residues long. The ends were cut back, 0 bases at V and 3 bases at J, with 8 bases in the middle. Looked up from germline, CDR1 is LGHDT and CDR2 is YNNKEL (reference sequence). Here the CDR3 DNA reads TGTGCCAGCAGCCAAGATAGTAGGTACACCGGGGAGCTGTTTTTT. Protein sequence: CASSQDSRYTGELFF. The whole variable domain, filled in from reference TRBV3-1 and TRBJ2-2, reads DTAVSQTPKYLVTQMGNDKSIKCEQNLGHDTMYWYKQDSKKFLKIMFSYNNKELIINETVPNRFSPKSPDKAHLNLHINSLELGDSAVYFCASSQDSRYTGELFFGEGSRLTVL.

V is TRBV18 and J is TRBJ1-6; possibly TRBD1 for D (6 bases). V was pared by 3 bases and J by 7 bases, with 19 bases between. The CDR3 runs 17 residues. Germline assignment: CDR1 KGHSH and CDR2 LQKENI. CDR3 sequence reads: CASSPSPDSSKNSPLHF. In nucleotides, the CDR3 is TGTGCCAGCTCACCTTCTCCGGACAGCTCTAAGAATTCACCCCTCCACTTT.

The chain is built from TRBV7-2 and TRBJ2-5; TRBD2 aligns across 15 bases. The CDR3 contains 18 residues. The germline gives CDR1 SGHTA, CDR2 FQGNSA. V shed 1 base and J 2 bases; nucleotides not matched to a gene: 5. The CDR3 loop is CASSLGGLAGGPQETQYF. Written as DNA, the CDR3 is TGTGCCAGCAGCTTAGGGGGACTAGCGGGAGGACCTCAAGAGACCCAGTACTTC.

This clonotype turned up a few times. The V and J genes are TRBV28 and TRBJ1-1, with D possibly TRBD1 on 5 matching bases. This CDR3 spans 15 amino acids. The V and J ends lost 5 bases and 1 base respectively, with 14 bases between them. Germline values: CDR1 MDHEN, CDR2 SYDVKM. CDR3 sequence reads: CASSRWTRTNTEAFF. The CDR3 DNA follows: TGTGCCAGCAGTAGATGGACACGGACGAACACTGAAGCTTTCTTT.

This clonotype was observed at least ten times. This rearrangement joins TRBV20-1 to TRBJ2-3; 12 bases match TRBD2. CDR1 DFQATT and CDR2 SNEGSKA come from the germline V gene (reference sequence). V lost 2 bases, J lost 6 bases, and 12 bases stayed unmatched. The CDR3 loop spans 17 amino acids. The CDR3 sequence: CSARSQTSGGSGDTQYF. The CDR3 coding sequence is TGCAGTGCTAGATCTCAGACTAGCGGGGGCTCGGGGGATACGCAGTATTTT.

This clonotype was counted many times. As DNA, the CDR3 is TGCGCCAGCAGCCAAGATGCCGGAGGGACCTACGAGCAGTACTTC. Its protein is CASSQDAGGTYEQYF. V usage is TRBV4-3 and J usage is TRBJ2-7, with a weak D call TRBD2 (6 bases). Trimming left V 0 bases short and J 2 bases short, with 11 bases between. This CDR3 contains 15 residues. Germline CDR1 LGHNA, CDR2 YSLEER.